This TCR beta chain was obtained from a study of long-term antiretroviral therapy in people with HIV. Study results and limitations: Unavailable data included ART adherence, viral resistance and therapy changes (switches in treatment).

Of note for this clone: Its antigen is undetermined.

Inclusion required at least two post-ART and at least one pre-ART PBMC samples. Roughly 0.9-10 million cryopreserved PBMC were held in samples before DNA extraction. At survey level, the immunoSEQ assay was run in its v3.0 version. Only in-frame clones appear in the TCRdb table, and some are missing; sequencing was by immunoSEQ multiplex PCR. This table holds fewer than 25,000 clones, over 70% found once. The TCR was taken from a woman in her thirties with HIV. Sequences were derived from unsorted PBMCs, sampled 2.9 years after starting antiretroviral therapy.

This chain's CDR3 is CASSNGGQGVTEAFF. The CDR3 DNA reads TGTGCCAGCAGCAACGGGGGACAGGGGGTCACTGAAGCTTTCTTT. The chain uses TRBV5-6 and TRBJ1-1; 11 nucleotides line up with TRBD1. V lost 4 bases, J lost 4 bases, and 6 bases stayed unmatched. Germline V gene data show CDR1 as SGHDT and CDR2 as YYEEEE. There are 15 residues in the CDR3. The full variable domain, completed using reference TRBV5-6 and TRBJ1-1, is DAGVTQSPTHLIKTRGQQVTLRCSPKSGHDTVSWYQQALGQGPQFIFQYYEEEERQRGNFPDRFSGHQFPNYSSELNVNALLLGDSALYLCASSNGGQGVTEAFFGQGTRLTVV.